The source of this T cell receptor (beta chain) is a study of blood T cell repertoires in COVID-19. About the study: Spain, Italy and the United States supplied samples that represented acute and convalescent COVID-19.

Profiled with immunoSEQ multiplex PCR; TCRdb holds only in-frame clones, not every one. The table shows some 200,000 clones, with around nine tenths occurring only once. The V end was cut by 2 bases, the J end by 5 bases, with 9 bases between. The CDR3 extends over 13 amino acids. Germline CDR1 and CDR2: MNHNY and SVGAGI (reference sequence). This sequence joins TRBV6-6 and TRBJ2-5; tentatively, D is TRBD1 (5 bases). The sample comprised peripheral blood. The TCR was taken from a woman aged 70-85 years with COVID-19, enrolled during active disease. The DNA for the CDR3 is TGTGCCAGCAGTTACACCAGGGCCGAGACCCAGTACTTC. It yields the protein CASSYTRAETQYF.